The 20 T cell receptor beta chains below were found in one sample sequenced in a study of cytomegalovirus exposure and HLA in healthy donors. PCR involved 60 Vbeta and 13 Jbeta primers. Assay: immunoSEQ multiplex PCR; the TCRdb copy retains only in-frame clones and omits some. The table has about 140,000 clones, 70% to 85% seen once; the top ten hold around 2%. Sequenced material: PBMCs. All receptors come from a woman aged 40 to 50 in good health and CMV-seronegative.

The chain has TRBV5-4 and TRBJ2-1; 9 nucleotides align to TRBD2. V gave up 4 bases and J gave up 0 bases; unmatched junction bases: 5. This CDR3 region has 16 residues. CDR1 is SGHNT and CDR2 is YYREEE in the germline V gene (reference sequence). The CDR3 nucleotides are TGTGCCAGCAGCCAGGGTAGCGGGAGCTCCTACAATGAGCAGTTCTTC. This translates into CASSQGSGSSYNEQFF.

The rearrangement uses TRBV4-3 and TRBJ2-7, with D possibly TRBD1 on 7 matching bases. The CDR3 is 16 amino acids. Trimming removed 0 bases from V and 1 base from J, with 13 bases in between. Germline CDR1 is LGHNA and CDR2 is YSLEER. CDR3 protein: CASSQDWGDRSYEQYF. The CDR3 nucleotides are TGCGCCAGCAGCCAAGATTGGGGGGACAGATCCTACGAGCAGTACTTC.

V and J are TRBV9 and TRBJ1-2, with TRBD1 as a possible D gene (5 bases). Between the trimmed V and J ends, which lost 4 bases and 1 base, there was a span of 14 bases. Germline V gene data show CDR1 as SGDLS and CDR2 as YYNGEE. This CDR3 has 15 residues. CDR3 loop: CASSQGIGGNYGYTF. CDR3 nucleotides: TGTGCCAGCAGCCAAGGGATCGGGGGTAACTATGGCTACACCTTC.

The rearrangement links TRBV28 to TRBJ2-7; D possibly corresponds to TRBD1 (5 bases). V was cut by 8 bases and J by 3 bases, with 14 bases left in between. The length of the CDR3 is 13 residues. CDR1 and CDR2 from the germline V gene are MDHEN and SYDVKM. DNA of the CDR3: TGTGCCAGCGGGGCCAGGGTCCTCTACGAGCAGTACTTC. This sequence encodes CASGARVLYEQYF.

CDR3 nucleotides: TGCGCCAGCAGCCACGGGACTAGCGGAATCTACGAGCAGTACTTC. Translating gives CASSHGTSGIYEQYF. The V call is TRBV4-3, the J call TRBJ2-7; 11 positions agree with TRBD2. The CDR3 consists of 15 residues. V lost 3 bases and J lost 3; bases outside the gene matches: 4. The germline gives CDR1 LGHNA, CDR2 YSLEER.

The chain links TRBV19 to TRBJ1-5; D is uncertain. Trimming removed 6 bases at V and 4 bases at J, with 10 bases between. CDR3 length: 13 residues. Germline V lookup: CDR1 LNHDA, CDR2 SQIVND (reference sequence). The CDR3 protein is CASRPGTNQPQHF. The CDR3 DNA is TGTGCCAGTAGGCCGGGTACGAATCAGCCCCAGCATTTT.

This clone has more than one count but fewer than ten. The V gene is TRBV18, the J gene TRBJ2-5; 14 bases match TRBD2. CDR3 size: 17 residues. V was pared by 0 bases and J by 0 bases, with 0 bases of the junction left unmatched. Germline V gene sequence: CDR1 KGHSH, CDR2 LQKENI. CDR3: CASSPPGLAGDQETQYF. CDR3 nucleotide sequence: TGTGCCAGCTCACCACCGGGACTAGCGGGAGACCAAGAGACCCAGTACTTC.

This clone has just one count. CDR3 nucleotides: TGCGCCAGCAGCCAAGAACCCCACAGGCGACAGAACACCGGGGAGCTGTTTTTT. Its protein product is CASSQEPHRRQNTGELFF. The rearrangement uses TRBV4-3 and TRBJ2-2; perhaps TRBD1 as D (5 bases). V shed 0 bases and J shed 1 base, with 15 bases lying between them. CDR3 length equals 18 residues. Germline V gene data show CDR1 as LGHNA and CDR2 as YSLEER.

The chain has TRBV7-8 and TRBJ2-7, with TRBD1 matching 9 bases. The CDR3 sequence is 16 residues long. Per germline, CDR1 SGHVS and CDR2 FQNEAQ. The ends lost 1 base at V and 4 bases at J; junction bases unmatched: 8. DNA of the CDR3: TGTGCCAGCAGCTTAGAATTAGCGGACAGGGGATACGAGCAGTACTTC. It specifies CASSLELADRGYEQYF.

CDR3 protein: CASGLVQGGVTEAFF. Here the CDR3 DNA reads TGTGCTAGTGGTTTGGTTCAGGGGGGAGTCACTGAAGCTTTCTTT. The V gene is TRBV12-5, the J gene TRBJ1-1; 7 bases are a match to TRBD1. This CDR3 contains 15 residues. CDR1 is LGHNT, CDR2 FRNRAP, per germline. The V segment lost 0 bases and the J segment 4 bases; nucleotides outside the gene matches: 5.

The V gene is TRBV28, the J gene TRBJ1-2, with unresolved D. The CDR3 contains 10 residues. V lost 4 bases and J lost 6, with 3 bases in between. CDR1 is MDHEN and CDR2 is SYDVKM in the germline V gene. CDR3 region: CASSYNGYTF. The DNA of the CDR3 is TGTGCCAGCAGTTACAATGGCTACACCTTC.

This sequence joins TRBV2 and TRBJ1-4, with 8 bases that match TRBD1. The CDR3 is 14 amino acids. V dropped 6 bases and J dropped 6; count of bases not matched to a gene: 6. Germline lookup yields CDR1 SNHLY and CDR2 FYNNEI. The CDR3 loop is CASRGGQVYEKLFF. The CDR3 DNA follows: TGTGCCAGCAGGGGGGGACAGGTCTATGAAAAACTGTTTTTT.

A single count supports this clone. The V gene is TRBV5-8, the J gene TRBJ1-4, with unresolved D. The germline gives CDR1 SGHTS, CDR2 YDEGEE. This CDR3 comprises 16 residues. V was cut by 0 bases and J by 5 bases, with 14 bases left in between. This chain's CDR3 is CASSLGQARGNEKLFF. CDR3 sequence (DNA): TGTGCCAGCAGCTTGGGTCAAGCGCGTGGAAATGAAAAACTGTTTTTT.

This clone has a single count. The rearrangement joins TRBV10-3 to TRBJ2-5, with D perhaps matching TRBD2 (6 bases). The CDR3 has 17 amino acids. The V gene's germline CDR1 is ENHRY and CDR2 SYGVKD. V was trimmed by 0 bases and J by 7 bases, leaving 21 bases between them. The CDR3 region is CAISESGFFSGLGTQYF. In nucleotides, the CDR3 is TGTGCCATCAGTGAGTCTGGCTTCTTTAGCGGCCTCGGGACCCAGTACTTC.

In DNA, the CDR3 is TGTGCCAGCAGTGATAGGGCAGGGCTAGCGGCGAACACCGGGGAGCTGTTTTTT. Translation gives CASSDRAGLAANTGELFF. V and J are TRBV25-1 and TRBJ2-2; TRBD2 agrees at 7 bases. With V trimmed by 3 bases and J by 0 bases, 10 bases remained unmatched. Looked up from germline, CDR1 is MGHDK and CDR2 is SYGVNS. The CDR3 runs 18 residues.

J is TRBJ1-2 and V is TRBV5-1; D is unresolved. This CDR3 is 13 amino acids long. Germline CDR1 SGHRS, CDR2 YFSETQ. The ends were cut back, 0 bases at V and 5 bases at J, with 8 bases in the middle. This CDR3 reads CASSLDGRYGYTF. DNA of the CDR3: TGCGCCAGCAGCTTGGATGGCAGATATGGCTACACCTTC.

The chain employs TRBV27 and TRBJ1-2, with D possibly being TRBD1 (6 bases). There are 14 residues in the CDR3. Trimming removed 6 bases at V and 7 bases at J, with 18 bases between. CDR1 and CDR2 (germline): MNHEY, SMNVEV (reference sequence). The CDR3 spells CASSYLMGAGGYTF. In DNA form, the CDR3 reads TGTGCCAGCAGCTACCTAATGGGGGCAGGTGGCTACACCTTC.

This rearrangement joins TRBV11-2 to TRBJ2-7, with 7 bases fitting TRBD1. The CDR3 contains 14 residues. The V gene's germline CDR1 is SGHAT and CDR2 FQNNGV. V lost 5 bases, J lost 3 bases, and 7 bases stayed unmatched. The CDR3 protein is CASSRDRQNYEQYF. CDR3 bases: TGTGCCAGCAGCCGGGACAGACAAAACTACGAGCAGTACTTC.

The DNA for the CDR3 is TGTGCCAGTAATCCGGGACTAGCGGGAGCAGAGGGGCAGTTCTTC. Protein sequence: CASNPGLAGAEGQFF. The chain couples TRBV19 to TRBJ2-1, with 14 bases identical to TRBD2. The CDR3 has 15 amino acids. Germline CDR1 is LNHDA and CDR2 is SQIVND (reference sequence). V shed 7 bases, J shed 12 bases, and the junction held 11 bases outside the gene matches.

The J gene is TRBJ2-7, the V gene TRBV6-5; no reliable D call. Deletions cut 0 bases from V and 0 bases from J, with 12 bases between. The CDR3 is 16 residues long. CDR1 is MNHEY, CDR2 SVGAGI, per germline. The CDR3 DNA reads TGTGCCAGCAGTTACTCCCGGGTGCCTAGCTCCTACGAGCAGTACTTC. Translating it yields CASSYSRVPSSYEQYF.